This TCR beta chain derives from a study of shared clonotypes between healthy human individuals (dated by TCRdb to the early 2020s). In the study overall: The cohort comprised two women and three men aged 18 to 49 years. Per donor, three plates each were used for CD4 naive and CD4 memory, two for CD8 naive, and one for CD8 memory. To estimate repertoire size and how much clonotype sharing occurs between individuals, the study deeply sequenced the blood TCR repertoires of roughly 5 healthy adults. Different laboratories and diverse techniques were used to prepare libraries and sequence TCR repertoires, to increase sequencing depth and limit assay-specific biases. Each donor's leukapheresis produced roughly between roughly 0.94 and 9.5 billion PBMCs. Overall study results and their limits: Even with the large sequencing depth, rarefaction of the sorted-subset datasets indicated that sequencing was incomplete. Compared with non-shared clonotypes, the clonotypes found in all four sorted-subset donors had higher generation probabilities. Sampling was restricted to blood, and TCR repertoires in tissues likely differ from the TCR repertoires found in blood. Pairwise subsampling indicated that sequencing depth was expected to affect the degree of clonotype sharing among donors. The genetic and exposure-history diversity represented was limited by the small number of donors. Sharing across a few donors was observed for about 5% of naive CD4, under 4% of naive CD8, 2% to 2.5% of memory CD4, and roughly 0.4% of memory CD8 clonotypes. Larger estimated clonotype richness was generally found for naive subsets than for memory subsets.

The CDR3 sequence holds 14 residues, the cysteine and phenylalanine included. CDR3 DNA is the only sequence kept; it has 42 bases, read in frame from the first base. Deletion took 1 base off V and 4 bases off J, with a span of 13 bases between the germline ends. The CDR1 and CDR2 encoded by the germline V gene (reference sequence) are GTSNPN and SVGIG. CD8 naive samples were CD45RO-negative cells positively selected for CCR7, giving a CD45RA+CCR7+ population that excluded TemRA cells. The donors were healthy, HIV-negative adults who had no recently reported acute infections or vaccinations. All donors were Caucasian adults living in Nashville, Tennessee, USA. After blood collection by leukapheresis, PBMCs were isolated using Ficoll-Histopaque density gradient centrifugation and then cryopreserved in the vapor phase of liquid nitrogen. Analytical flow cytometry was used to check the purity and quantity of every magnetically sorted T cell population. Each sorted fraction had its genomic DNA isolated and then quantified by UV absorbance on a Nanodrop 2000c.

A note on this clone: Its binding antigen is unknown. One base away there is no much larger clone; base qualities are not given.

Using the deep immunoSEQ assay, TCR CDR3 regions were amplified from genomic DNA by multiplex PCR. Extracted genomic DNA from each cell subset was spread evenly across all wells of several immunoSEQ 96-well plates, with each plate serving as a replicate. For sorted subsets, 200 ng of genomic DNA, equivalent to 30,000 or so T cell genomes, went into each replicate PCR. Purified libraries were measured with a Qubit 3.0 fluorometer, size-checked on a Bioanalyzer 2100, and measured again with the KAPA Library Quantification kit. Every immunoSEQ 96-well plate was sequenced on a dedicated single-read 150-cycle Illumina NextSeq 550 flow cell. In the paper's pipeline: Because the immunoSEQ output held only junctional sequences and lacked quality scores, the filtering could not match the filtering applied to full-length reads. Sequences were annotated with PyIR, a Python wrapper for IgBLAST v1.9, using IMGT germline references to assign V/J genes and CDR3. Reads with weak V/J assignments (E-value above 1e-6), missing CDR3, stop codons, out-of-frame junctions, or ambiguous translated residues were removed. V3J clonotypes were defined as sequences sharing the same inferred V gene, J gene, and CDR3 amino acid sequence. The percentage overlap between two repertoires was calculated by dividing the number of shared unique clonotypes by the size of the smaller repertoire. RTK rarefaction, the Chao1 estimator, and Recon v2.1 estimates of unobserved clonotypes were used to assess repertoire richness. Generation probabilities were computed with OLGA for all TCRbeta clonotypes obtained by the gDNA method from several donors. Drawn from immuneACCESS, this table holds only the in-frame rearrangements with V and J called that TCRdb kept. Clones are partly lost; checked studies trace under half to an unresolved V gene and leave the rest unexplained. The V and J calls and the clone size are those of that table, but D and trimming were determined from the DNA. The sample has about 2 million clones on record, just under 95% of them singletons. Around 1% of the sample comes from the top ten.

The rearrangement combines TRBV30 with TRBJ1-1; TRBD1 might be the D gene, on 6 matching bases. Sequencing was carried out using naive CD8+ T cells sorted from blood. The sample's cell subset or site label is to be understood as: CD45RA+CCR7+. The TCR originated in a man between 18 and 35 years old in good health. The nucleotides are TGTGCCTGGAGTGGGTCGACAGGCGCCACTGAAGCTTTCTTT. Protein translation: CAWSGSTGATEAFF.